The clone carrying this T cell receptor beta chain has at least ten counts. This sample was taken from a study of tumor-infiltrating lymphocytes in oesophageal squamous cell carcinoma. The germline V gene encodes CDR1 MNHNS and CDR2 SASEGT. V lost 1 base and J 8 bases, leaving 17 bases between the germline ends. This CDR3 is built from 15 residues. Using its own MiXCR run on the PCR reads, TCRdb lists one record per CDR3 protein. Counted here are 7,100 or so distinct CDR3 sequences, less than 20% occurring once; the ten biggest clones make up approximately 13%. V is TRBV6-1 and J is TRBJ1-1, with a tentative D call TRBD1 (5 bases). Sequenced input: blood. This receptor was identified in a male donor with esophageal squamous cell carcinoma. The CDR3: CASSEVPRFDREAFF. DNA of the CDR3: TGTGCCAGCAGTGAAGTGCCCAGATTCGACAGAGAAGCTTTCTTT.